This TCR beta chain came from a study of T-cell memory formation after mild COVID-19. About the study: TCR clusters were largely donor specific.

The germline V gene has CDR1 MNHNY and CDR2 SVGAGI (reference sequence). Trimming stripped 11 bases from V and 1 base from J, with 14 bases between. This CDR3 has 13 residues. Constant-segment primers and 5'RACE yielded cDNA libraries for TCR alpha and TCR beta, each carrying sample barcodes and UMIs. A single record per CDR3 protein comes from TCRdb applying MiXCR to the 5' RACE reads. The sample has hundreds of thousands of distinct CDR3 sequences, about 20% seen once. Source material: PBMCs or a T cell subset sorted from them (not recorded which). The clonotype originates from an adult woman who had mild COVID-19 (a few samples of this study predate the infection). Cell type and time point are not known. The V call is TRBV6-6, the J call TRBJ1-1; D uncertain. The CDR3 sequence is CAFRWEGNTEAFF. DNA of the CDR3: TGTGCCTTTCGATGGGAGGGGAACACTGAAGCTTTCTTT.